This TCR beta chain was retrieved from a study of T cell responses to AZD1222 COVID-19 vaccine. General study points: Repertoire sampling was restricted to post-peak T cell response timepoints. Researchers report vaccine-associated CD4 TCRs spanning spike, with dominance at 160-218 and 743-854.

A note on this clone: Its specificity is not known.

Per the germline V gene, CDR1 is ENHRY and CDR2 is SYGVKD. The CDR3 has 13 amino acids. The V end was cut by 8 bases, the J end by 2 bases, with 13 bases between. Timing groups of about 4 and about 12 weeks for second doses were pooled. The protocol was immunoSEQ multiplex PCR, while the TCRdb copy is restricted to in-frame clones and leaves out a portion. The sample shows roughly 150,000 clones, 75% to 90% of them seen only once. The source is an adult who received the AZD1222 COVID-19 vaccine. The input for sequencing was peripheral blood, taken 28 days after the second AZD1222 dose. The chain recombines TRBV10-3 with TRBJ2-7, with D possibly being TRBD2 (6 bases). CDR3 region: CAIRGTGPYEQYF. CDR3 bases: TGTGCCATCCGGGGGACGGGACCCTACGAGCAGTACTTC.